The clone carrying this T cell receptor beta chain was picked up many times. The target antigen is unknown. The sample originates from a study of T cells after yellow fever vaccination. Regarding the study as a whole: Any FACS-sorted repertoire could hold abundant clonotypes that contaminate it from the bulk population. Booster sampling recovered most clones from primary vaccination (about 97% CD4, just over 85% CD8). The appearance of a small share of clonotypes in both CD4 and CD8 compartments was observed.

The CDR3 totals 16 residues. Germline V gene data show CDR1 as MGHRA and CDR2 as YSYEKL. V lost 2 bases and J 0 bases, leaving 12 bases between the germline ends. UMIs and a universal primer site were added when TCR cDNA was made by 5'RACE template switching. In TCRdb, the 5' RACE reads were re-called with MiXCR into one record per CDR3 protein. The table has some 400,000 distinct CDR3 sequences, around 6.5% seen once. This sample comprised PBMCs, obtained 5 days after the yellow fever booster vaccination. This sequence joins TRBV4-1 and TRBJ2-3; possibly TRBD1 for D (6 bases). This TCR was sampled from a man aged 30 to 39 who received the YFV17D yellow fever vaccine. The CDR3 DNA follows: TGCGCCAGCAGCCAACACGGGACAACTAGCACAGATACGCAGTATTTT. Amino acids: CASSQHGTTSTDTQYF.